One T cell receptor (beta chain) is described in this entry. Its antigen is undetermined. Germline CDR1 and CDR2: LGHNA and YSLEER. The CDR3 is 17 residues long. Trimming cost V 4 bases and J 1 base; bases outside gene matches: 8. The data belong to a study of cytomegalovirus exposure and HLA in healthy donors. About the research overall: A prior analysis found about 120 million unique TCR beta sequences from around 180 million T cells. Falling in the Caucasian-associated ancestry cluster were less than 85% of 350 to 400 genotyped donors. Study results and limitations: TRBV6-2, TRBV6-3 and some other V segments were excluded as indistinguishable. Whilst most TCR sequences proved rare, a subset of public TCRs occurred across many donors.

The primer mix had 60 Vbeta and 13 Jbeta primers. Libraries were prepared by immunoSEQ multiplex PCR; TCRdb keeps only in-frame clonotypes and omits some of them. The sample holds some 140,000 clones, around three fifths seen once. V is TRBV4-3 and J is TRBJ2-3; 10 bases fit TRBD2. The sample was PBMCs. The origin of this receptor is a woman aged 40-49 years in good health and CMV-seronegative. This CDR3 reads CASSPRLAGTGTDTQYF. For the CDR3, the DNA is TGCGCCAGCAGCCCTCGACTAGCGGGTACCGGCACAGATACGCAGTATTTT.